This T cell receptor beta chain was recovered during a study of beta chain features in type 1 diabetes. Study-level information: Researchers looked at 107,917,701 sorted cells across all samples.

The V and J ends lost 2 bases and 3 bases respectively, with 17 bases between them. The CDR3 is 16 amino acids. Germline-derived CDR1 and CDR2 are MNHNS and SASEGT. Every isolated RNA sample was fully reverse transcribed, so sequencing captured expressed TCRB transcripts. This table comes from immunoSEQ multiplex PCR, and its TCRdb copy is limited to in-frame clones, with some not included. The sample lists 300,000 to 450,000 clones; around 20% were seen once. The sample consisted of naive CD4+ T cells from blood. The genes are TRBV6-1 and TRBJ2-7; D possibly corresponds to TRBD2 (5 bases). The TCR was taken from a woman aged 18-29 years in good health. CDR3 in DNA: TGTGCCAGCAGTGAACCCGCCGGACTGGCAGTCTACGAGCAGTACTTC. This translates into CASSEPAGLAVYEQYF.